This is a list of T cell receptor beta chains from one sample in a study of graft-versus-host responses after intestinal transplantation. TCRdb's copy holds only in-frame clones and misses some; the assay was immunoSEQ multiplex PCR. This repertoire shows about 96,000 clones, around 90% found once; its top ten account for roughly 0.31%. Antigens of these TCRs are unknown. Sample: unstimulated CD4+ T cells sorted from spleen or lymph node cells, taken before intestinal transplant. Receptors were obtained from a human donor who received an intestinal transplant. CDR3s include the opening cysteine and the closing phenylalanine or tryptophan. D genes are given only for firm matches. Clone size is not always given. Where it is, it says once, few, many or a class for expanded clones.

clone_size d_call j_call v_call cdr3_aa cdr3_nt
- TRBD2 TRBJ2-7 TRBV28 CASSPPSGLGTEQYF TGTGCCAGCAGCCCTCCTAGCGGGCTAGGTACGGAGCAGTACTTC
- - TRBJ2-1 TRBV7-2 CASILGLALYNEQFF TGTGCCAGCATCCTCGGCCTAGCGTTATACAATGAGCAGTTCTTC
few - TRBJ1-4 TRBV19 CASSRGEDEKLFF TGTGCCAGTAGTAGAGGCGAAGATGAAAAACTGTTTTTT
- TRBD1 TRBJ2-5 TRBV19 CASSIDQAGGAKTQYF TGTGCCAGTAGTATAGATCAGGCAGGGGGCGCGAAGACCCAGTACTTC
- TRBD2 TRBJ2-5 TRBV7-2 CASSLHGLAVNKGETQYF TGTGCCAGCAGCTTACACGGACTAGCGGTGAACAAGGGGGAGACCCAGTACTTC
- TRBD1 TRBJ1-1 TRBV9 CASSAPGTGGANTEAFF TGTGCCAGCAGCGCACCTGGGACAGGGGGCGCGAACACTGAAGCTTTCTTT
- - TRBJ2-5 TRBV19 CASSISRQPQETQYF TGTGCCAGTAGTATTAGTCGACAGCCCCAAGAGACCCAGTACTTC
- - TRBJ2-2 TRBV5-5 CASSSYTGELFF TGTGCCAGCAGCTCGTACACCGGGGAGCTGTTTTTT
- - TRBJ2-7 TRBV6-1 CASSLGRVYEQYF TGTGCCAGCAGTTTGGGACGGGTCTACGAGCAGTACTTC
- TRBD2 TRBJ2-3 TRBV5-1 CASSLARGSSPEAQYF TGCGCCAGCAGCTTGGCGCGGGGGTCATCGCCAGAGGCGCAGTATTTT
- - TRBJ2-2 TRBV6-1 CASSEEGYTGELFF TGTGCCAGCAGTGAAGAGGGGTACACCGGGGAGCTGTTTTTT
- - TRBJ2-7 TRBV18 CASSPPGDYEQYF TGTGCCAGCTCACCACCAGGGGACTACGAGCAGTACTTC
- - TRBJ2-7 TRBV5-1 CASSLSGVAYEQYF TGCGCCAGCAGCTTGTCTGGGGTGGCCTACGAGCAGTACTTC
- - TRBJ2-2 TRBV7-2 CASSLGSENTGELFF TGTGCCAGCAGCTTGGGCTCAGAGAACACCGGGGAGCTGTTTTTT
- - TRBJ1-5 TRBV7-8 CASSRTDRTSQPQHF TGTGCCAGCAGCCGGACCGACAGGACAAGTCAGCCCCAGCATTTT
- - TRBJ1-1 TRBV29-1 CSVVGSGPGRRNTEAFF TGCAGCGTTGTTGGCAGTGGTCCGGGACGCCGGAACACTGAAGCTTTCTTT
- - TRBJ2-3 TRBV6-5 CASAWTVSTDTQYF TGTGCCAGTGCCTGGACAGTCAGCACAGATACGCAGTATTTT
- - TRBJ1-5 TRBV5-4 CASSVAGRNQPQHF TGTGCCAGCAGCGTGGCGGGGAGGAATCAGCCCCAGCATTTT
once - TRBJ1-1 TRBV7-9 CASSLAGRAATEAFF TGTGCCAGCAGCTTAGCTGGGAGGGCGGCCACTGAAGCTTTCTTT
once - TRBJ2-1 TRBV7-2 CASSSGTYNEQFF TGTGCCAGCAGCTCAGGGACTTACAATGAGCAGTTCTTC
few - TRBJ1-4 TRBV19 CASSSTVSNEKLFF TGTGCCAGTAGTTCGACAGTATCTAATGAAAAACTGTTTTTT
- TRBD1 TRBJ1-1 TRBV7-3 CASSLTRLLTGVRTEAFF TGTGCCAGCAGCTTAACCCGTTTGCTCACAGGGGTTCGAACTGAAGCTTTCTTT
- - TRBJ2-5 TRBV11-1 CASSWSQEPMVEAQYF TGTGCCAGCAGCTGGAGTCAGGAGCCGATGGTCGAGGCCCAGTACTTC
- - TRBJ2-7 TRBV5-1 CASRTAVTTHEQYF TGCGCCAGCAGGACGGCGGTTACAACACACGAGCAGTACTTC
- TRBD1 TRBJ1-1 TRBV9 CASSTGTGAEAFF TGTGCCAGCAGTACTGGGACAGGCGCTGAAGCTTTCTTT